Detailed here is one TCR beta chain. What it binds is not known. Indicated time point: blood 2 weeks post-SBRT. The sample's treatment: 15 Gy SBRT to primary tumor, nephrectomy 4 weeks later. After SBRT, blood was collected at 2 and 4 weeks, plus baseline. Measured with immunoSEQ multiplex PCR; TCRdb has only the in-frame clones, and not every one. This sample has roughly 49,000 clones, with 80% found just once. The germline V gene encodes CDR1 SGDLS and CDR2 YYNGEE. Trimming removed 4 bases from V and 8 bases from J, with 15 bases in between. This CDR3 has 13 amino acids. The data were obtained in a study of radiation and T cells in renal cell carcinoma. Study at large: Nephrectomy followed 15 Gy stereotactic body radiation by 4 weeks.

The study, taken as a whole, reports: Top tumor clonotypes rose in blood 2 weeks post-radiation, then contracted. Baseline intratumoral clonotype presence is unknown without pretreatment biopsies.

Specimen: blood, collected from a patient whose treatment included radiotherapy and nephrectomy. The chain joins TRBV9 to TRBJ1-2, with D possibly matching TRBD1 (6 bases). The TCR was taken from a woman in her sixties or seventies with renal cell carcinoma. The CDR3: CASSTGGGRGYTF. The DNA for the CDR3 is TGTGCCAGCAGCACCGGAGGGGGGCGCGGCTACACCTTC.